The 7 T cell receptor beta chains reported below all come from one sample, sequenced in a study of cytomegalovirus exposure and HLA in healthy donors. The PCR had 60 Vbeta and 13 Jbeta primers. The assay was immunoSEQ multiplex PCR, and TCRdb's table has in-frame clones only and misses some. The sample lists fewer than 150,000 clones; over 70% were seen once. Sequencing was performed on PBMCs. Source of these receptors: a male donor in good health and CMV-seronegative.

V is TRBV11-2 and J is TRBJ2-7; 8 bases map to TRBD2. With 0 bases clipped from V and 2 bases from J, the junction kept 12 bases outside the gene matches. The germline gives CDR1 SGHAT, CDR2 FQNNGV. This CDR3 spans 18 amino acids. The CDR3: CASSLDFFGNSGTYEQYF. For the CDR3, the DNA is TGTGCCAGCAGCTTAGATTTTTTCGGTAATAGCGGGACCTACGAGCAGTACTTC.

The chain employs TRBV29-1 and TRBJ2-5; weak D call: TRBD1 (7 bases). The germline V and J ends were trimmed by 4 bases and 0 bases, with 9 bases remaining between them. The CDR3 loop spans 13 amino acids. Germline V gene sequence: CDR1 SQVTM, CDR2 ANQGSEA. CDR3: CSVAGGYQETQYF. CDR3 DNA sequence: TGCAGCGTTGCAGGGGGGTACCAAGAGACCCAGTACTTC. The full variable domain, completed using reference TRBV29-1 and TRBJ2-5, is SAVISQKPSRDICQRGTSLTIQCQVDSQVTMMFWYRQQPGQSLTLIATANQGSEATYESGFVIDKFPISRPNLTFSTLTVSNMSPEDSSIYLCSVAGGYQETQYFGPGTRLLVL.

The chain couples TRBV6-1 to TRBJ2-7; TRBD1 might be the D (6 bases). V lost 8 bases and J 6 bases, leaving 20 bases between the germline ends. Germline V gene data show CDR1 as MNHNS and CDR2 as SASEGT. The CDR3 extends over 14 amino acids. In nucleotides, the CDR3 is TGTGCCAGCCATAACCCGGGACACTCTCTCGAGCAGTACTTC. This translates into CASHNPGHSLEQYF.

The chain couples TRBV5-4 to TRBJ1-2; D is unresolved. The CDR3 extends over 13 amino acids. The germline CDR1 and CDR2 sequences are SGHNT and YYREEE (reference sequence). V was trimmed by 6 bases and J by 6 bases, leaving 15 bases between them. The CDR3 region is CASIHSGNDGYTF. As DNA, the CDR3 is TGTGCCAGCATCCATTCGGGGAACGATGGCTACACCTTC.

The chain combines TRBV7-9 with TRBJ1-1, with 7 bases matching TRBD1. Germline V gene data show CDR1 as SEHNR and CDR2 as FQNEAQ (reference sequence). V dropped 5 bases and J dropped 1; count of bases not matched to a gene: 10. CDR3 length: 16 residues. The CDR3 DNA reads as TGTGCCAGCAGCCCGTACGCCGGGACAGAGAACACTGAAGCTTTCTTT. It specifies CASSPYAGTENTEAFF.

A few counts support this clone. DNA of the CDR3: TGTGCCAGCCGACAGGTGAGCACAGATACGCAGTATTTT. Amino acid sequence: CASRQVSTDTQYF. V and J are TRBV6-5 and TRBJ2-3; a possible D gene is TRBD1 (6 bases). The V gene lost 8 bases and the J gene lost 0 bases, with 9 bases spanning the gap. This CDR3 is 13 amino acids long. Looked up from germline, CDR1 is MNHEY and CDR2 is SVGAGI.

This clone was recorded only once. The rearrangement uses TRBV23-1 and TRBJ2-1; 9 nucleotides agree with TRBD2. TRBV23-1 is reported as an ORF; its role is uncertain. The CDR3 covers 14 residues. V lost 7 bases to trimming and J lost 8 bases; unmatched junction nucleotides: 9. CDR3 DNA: TGCGCCAGCACGCGGGGGGGGATATTGGATGAGCAGTTCTTC. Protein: CASTRGGILDEQFF.